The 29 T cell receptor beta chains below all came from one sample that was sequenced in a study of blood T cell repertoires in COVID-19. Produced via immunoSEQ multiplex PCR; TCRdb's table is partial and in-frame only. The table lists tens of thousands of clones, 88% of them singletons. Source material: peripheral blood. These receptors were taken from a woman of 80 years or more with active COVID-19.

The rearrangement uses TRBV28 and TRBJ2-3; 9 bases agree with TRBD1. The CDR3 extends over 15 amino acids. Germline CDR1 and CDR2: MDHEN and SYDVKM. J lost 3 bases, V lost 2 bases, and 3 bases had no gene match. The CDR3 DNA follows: TGTGCCAGCAGTTTAGACAGGGGGATGACAGATACGCAGTATTTT. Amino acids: CASSLDRGMTDTQYF.

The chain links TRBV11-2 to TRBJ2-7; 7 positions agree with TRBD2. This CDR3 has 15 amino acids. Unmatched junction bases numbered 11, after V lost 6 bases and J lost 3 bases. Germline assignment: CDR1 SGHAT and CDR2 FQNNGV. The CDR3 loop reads CASSQSTSRYYEQYF. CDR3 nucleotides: TGTGCCAGCAGTCAATCGACTAGCAGATACTACGAGCAGTACTTC.

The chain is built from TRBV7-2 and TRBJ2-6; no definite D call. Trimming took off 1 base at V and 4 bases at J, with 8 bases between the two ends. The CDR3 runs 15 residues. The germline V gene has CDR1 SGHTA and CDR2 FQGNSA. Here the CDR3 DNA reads TGTGCCAGCAGCTTAGGGGCTACCGGGGCCAACGTCCTGACTTTC. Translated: CASSLGATGANVLTF.

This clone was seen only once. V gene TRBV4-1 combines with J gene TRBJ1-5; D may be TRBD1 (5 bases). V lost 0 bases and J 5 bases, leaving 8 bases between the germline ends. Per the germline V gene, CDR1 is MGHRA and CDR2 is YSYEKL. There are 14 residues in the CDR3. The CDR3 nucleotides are TGCGCCAGCAGCCAAGAGTCAGGGTATCAGCCCCAGCATTTT. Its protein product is CASSQESGYQPQHF.

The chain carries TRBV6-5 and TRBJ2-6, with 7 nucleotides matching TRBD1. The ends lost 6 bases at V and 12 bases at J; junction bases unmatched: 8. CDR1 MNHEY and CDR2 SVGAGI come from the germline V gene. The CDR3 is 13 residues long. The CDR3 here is CASSQTGRGVLTF. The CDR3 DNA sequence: TGTGCCAGCAGCCAGACAGGGAGAGGCGTCCTGACTTTC.

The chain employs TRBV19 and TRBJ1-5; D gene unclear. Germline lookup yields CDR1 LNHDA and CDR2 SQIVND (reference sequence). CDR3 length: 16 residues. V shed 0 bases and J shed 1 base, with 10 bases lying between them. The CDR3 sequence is CASSIERVSSNQPQHF. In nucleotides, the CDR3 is TGTGCCAGTAGTATAGAGAGGGTCTCGAGCAATCAGCCCCAGCATTTT.

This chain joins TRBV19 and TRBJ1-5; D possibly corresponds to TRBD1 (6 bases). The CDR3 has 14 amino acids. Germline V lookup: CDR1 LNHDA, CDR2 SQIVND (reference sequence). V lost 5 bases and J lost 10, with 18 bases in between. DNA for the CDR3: TGTGCCAGTAGTCTCGGCAGGGGCCTTGGTCCCCAGCATTTT. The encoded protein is CASSLGRGLGPQHF. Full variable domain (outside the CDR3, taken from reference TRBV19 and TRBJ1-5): DGGITQSPKYLFRKEGQNVTLSCEQNLNHDAMYWYRQDPGQGLRLIYYSQIVNDFQKGDIAEGYSVSREKKESFPLTVTSAQKNPTAFYLCASSLGRGLGPQHFGDGTRLSIL.

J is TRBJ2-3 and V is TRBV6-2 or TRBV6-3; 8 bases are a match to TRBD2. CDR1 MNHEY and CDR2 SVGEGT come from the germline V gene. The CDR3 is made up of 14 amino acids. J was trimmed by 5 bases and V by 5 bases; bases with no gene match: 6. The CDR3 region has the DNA TGTGCCAGCAGTAGCGGGAGCTTGAGAGATACGCAGTATTTT. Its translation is CASSSGSLRDTQYF.

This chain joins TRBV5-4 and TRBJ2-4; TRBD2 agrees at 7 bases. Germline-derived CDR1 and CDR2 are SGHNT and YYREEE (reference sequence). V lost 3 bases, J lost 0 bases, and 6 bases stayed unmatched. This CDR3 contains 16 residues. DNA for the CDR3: TGTGCCAGCAGCTCTTTCGGGGGGTTAGCCAAAAACATTCAGTACTTC. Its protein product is CASSSFGGLAKNIQYF.

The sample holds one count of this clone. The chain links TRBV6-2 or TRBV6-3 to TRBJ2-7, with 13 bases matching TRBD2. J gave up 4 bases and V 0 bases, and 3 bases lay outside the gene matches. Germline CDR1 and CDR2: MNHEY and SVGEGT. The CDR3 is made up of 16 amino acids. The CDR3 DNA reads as TGTGCCAGCAGTTACTCGAGGACTAGCGGGAGTTACGAGCAGTACTTC. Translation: CASSYSRTSGSYEQYF.

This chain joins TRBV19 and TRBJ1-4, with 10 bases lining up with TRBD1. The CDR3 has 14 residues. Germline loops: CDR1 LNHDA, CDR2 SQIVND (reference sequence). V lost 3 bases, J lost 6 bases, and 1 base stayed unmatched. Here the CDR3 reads CASSMTGGDEKLFF. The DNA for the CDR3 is TGTGCCAGTAGTATGACAGGGGGCGATGAAAAACTGTTTTTT.

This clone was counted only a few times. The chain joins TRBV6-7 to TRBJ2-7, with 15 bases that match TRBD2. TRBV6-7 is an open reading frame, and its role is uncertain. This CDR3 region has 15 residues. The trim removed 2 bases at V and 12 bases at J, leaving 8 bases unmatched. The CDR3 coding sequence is TGTGCCAGCAGTTACCCGGGAGGACTAGCGGGAGGGGGGTACTTC. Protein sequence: CASSYPGGLAGGGYF.

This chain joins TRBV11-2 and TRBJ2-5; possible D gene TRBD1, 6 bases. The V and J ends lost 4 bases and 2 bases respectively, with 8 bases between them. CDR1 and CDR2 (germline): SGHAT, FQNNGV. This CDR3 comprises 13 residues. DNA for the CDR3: TGTGCCAGCAGCTCGGACAGACAAGAGACCCAGTACTTC. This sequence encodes CASSSDRQETQYF.

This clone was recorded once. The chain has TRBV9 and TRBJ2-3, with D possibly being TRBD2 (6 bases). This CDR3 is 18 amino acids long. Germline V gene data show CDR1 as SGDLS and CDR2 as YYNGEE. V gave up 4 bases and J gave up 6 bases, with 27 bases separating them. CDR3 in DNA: TGTGCCAGCAGCCCCCCAGTGGAGGAGCGGGCCCCGGGGGATACGCAGTATTTT. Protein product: CASSPPVEERAPGDTQYF.

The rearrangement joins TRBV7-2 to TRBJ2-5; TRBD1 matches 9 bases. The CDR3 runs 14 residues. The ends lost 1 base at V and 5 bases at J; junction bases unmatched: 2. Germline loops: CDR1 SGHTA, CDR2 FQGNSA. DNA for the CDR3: TGTGCCAGCAGCTTAGACAGGGGGCGCGAGACCCAGTACTTC. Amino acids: CASSLDRGRETQYF. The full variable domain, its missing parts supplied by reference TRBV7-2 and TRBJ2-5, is GAGVSQSPSNKVTEKGKDVELRCDPISGHTALYWYRQSLGQGLEFLIYFQGNSAPDKSGLPSDRFSAERTGGSVSTLTIQRTQQEDSAVYLCASSLDRGRETQYFGPGTRLLVL.

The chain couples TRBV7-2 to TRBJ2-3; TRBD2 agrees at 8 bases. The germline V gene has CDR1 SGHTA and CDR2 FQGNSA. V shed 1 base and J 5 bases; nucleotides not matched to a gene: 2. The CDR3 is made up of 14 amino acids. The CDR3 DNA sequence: TGTGCCAGCAGCTTAGAGGGACTAGGAGATACGCAGTATTTT. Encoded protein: CASSLEGLGDTQYF.

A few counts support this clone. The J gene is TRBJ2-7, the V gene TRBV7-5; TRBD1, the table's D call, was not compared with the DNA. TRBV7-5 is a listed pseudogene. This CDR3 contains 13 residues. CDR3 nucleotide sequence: TGTGTCAGAAGTTGCCAGGGATCTGACGAGCAGTACTTC. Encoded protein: CVRSCQGSDEQYF.

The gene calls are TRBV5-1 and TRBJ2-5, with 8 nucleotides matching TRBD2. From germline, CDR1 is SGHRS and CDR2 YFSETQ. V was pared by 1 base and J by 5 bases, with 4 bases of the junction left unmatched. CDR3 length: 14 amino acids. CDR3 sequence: CASSLSGSRETQYF. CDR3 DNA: TGCGCCAGCAGCTTGAGCGGGAGTAGGGAGACCCAGTACTTC.

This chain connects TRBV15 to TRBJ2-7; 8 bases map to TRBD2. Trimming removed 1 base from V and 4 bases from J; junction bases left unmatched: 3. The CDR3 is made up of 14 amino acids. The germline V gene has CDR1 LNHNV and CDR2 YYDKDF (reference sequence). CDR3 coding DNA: TGTGCCACCAGCAGAGCGGGAGGGCCGTACGAGCAGTACTTC. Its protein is CATSRAGGPYEQYF.

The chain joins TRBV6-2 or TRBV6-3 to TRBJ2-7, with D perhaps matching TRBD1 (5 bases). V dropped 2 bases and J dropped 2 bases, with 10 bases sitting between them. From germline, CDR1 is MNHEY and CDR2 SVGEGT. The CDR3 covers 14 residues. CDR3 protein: CASSYNRQTYEQYF. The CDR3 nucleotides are TGTGCCAGCAGTTACAACAGGCAAACCTACGAGCAGTACTTC.

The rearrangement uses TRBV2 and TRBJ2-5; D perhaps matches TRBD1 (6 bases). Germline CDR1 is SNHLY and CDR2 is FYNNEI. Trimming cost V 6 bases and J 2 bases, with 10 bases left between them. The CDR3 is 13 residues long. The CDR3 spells CASSATGQETQYF. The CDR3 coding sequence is TGTGCCAGCAGCGCTACAGGGCAAGAGACCCAGTACTTC.

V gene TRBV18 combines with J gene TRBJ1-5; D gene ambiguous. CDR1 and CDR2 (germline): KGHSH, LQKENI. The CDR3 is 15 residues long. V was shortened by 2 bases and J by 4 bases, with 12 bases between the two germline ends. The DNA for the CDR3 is TGTGCCAGCTCACCAGAGTCTTTCCGGAATCAGCCCCAGCATTTT. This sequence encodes CASSPESFRNQPQHF. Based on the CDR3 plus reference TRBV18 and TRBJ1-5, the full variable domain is NAGVMQNPRHLVRRRGQEARLRCSPMKGHSHVYWYRQLPEEGLKFMVYLQKENIIDESGMPKERFSAEFPKEGPSILRIQQVVRGDSAAYFCASSPESFRNQPQHFGDGTRLSIL.

The CDR3 loop is CASNPGQGVAEAFF. In DNA form, the CDR3 reads TGCGCCAGCAACCCGGGACAGGGGGTGGCTGAAGCTTTCTTT. The rearrangement links TRBV5-1 to TRBJ1-1; 11 bases map to TRBD1. V lost 6 bases, J lost 6 bases, and 7 bases stayed unmatched. The germline V gene has CDR1 SGHRS and CDR2 YFSETQ. This CDR3 contains 14 residues.

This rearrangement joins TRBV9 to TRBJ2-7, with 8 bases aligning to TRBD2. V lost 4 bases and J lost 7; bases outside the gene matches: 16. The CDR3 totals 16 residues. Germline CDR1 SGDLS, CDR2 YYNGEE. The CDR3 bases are TGTGCCAGCAGCCCCGGTAGGGTAGCGGGGTCGTGGGAGCAGTACTTC. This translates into CASSPGRVAGSWEQYF.

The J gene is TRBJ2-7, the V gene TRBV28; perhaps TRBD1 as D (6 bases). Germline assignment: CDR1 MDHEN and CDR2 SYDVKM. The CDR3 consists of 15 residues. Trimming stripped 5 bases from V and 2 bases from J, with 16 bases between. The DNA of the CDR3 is TGTGCCAGCAGTCCTCCCGGGACACCAGCCTACGAGCAGTACTTC. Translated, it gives CASSPPGTPAYEQYF. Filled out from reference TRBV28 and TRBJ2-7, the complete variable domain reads DVKVTQSSRYLVKRTGEKVFLECVQDMDHENMFWYRQDPGLGLRLIYFSYDVKMKEKGDIPEGYSVSREKKERFSLILESASTNQTSMYLCASSPPGTPAYEQYFGPGTRLTVT.

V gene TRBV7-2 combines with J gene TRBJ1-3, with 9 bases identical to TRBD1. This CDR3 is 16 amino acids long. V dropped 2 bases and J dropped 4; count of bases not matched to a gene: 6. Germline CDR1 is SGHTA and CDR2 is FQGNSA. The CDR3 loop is CASSLYPGQGGNTIYF. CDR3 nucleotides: TGTGCCAGCAGCTTATACCCGGGACAGGGAGGAAACACCATATATTTT.

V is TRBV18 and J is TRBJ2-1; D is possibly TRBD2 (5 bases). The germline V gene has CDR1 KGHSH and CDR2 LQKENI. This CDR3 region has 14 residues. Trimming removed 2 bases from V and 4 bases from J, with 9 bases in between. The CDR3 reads CASSPGRGYNEQFF. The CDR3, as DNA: TGTGCCAGCTCACCAGGACGGGGTTACAATGAGCAGTTCTTC.

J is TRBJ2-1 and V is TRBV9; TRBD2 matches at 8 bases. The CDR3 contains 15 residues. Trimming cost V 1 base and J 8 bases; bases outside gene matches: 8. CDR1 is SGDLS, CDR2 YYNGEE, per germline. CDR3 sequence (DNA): TGTGCCAGCAGCGTAAACTCGGGAGGGCCTTATGAGCAGTTCTTC. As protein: CASSVNSGGPYEQFF.

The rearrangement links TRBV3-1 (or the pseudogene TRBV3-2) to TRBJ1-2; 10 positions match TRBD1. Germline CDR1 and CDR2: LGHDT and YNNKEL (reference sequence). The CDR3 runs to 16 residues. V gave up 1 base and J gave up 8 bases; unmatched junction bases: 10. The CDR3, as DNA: TGTGCCAGCAGCCAAGGACAGGGGGCTTACTCCAAGGGCTACACCTTC. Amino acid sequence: CASSQGQGAYSKGYTF.